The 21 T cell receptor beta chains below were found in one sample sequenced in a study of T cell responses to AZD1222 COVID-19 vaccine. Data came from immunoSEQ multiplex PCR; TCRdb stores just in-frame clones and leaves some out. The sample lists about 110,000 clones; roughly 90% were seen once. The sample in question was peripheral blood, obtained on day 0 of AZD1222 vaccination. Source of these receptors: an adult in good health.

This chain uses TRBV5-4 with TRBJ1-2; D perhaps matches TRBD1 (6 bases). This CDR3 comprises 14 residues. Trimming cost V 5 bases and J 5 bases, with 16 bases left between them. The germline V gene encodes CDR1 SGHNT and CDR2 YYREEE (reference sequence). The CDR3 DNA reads TGTGCCAGCAGGTTACAGGGTGAGGATTATGGCTACACCTTC. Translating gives CASRLQGEDYGYTF.

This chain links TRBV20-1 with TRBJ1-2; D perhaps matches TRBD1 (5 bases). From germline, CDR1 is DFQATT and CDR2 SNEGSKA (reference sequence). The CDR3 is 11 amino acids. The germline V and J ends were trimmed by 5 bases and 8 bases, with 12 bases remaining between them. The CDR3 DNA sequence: TGCAGTGCTGTCCGAGGGGAAGGCTACACCTTC. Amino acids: CSAVRGEGYTF.

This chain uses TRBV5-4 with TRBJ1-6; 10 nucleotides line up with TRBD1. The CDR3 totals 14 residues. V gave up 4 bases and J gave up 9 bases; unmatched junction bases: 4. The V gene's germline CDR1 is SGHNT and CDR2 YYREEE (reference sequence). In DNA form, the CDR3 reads TGTGCCAGCAGCCTGGGACAGGGGACTTCACCCCTCCACTTT. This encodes CASSLGQGTSPLHF.

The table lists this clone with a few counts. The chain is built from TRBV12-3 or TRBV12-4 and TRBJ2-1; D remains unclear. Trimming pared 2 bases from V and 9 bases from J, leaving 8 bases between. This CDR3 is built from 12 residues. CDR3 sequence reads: CASSLSEGEQFF. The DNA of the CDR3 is TGTGCCAGCAGTTTAAGCGAAGGTGAGCAGTTCTTC.

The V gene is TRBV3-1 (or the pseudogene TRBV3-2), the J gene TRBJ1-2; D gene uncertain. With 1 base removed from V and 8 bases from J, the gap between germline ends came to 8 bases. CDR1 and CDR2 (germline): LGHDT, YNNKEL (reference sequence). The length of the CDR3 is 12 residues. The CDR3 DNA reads TGTGCCAGCAGCCAAGGCCGAGGGGGCTACACCTTC. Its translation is CASSQGRGGYTF.

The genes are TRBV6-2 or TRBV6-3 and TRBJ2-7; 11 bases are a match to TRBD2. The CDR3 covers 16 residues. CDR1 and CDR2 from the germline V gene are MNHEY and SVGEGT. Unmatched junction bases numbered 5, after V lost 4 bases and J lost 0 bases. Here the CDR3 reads CASSSPGLAASYEQYF. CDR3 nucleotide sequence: TGTGCCAGCAGTTCCCCGGGACTAGCGGCCTCCTACGAGCAGTACTTC.

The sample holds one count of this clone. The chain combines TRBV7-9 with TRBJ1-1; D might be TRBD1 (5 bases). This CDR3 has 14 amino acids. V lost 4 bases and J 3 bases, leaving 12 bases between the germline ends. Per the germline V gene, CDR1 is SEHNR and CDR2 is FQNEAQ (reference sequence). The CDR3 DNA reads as TGTGCCAGCAGCTGGGACCCCGGCGACACTGAAGCTTTCTTT. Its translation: CASSWDPGDTEAFF. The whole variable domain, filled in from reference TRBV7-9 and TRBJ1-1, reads DTGVSQNPRHKITKRGQNVTFRCDPISEHNRLYWYRQTLGQGPEFLTYFQNEAQLEKSRLLSDRFSAERPKGSFSTLEIQRTEQGDSAMYLCASSWDPGDTEAFFGQGTRLTVV.

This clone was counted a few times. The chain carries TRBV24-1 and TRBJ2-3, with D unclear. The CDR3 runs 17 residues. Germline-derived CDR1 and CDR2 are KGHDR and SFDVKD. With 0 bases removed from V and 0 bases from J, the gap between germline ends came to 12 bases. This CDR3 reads CATSDLLGTSSTDTQYF. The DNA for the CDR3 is TGTGCCACCAGTGATTTGTTGGGCACCTCTAGCACAGATACGCAGTATTTT.

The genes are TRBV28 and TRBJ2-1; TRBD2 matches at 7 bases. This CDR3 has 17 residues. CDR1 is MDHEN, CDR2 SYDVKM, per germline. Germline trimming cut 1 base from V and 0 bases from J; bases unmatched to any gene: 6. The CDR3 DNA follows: TGTGCCAGCAGTTTATACCCGAGCGGGGTCTCCTACAATGAGCAGTTCTTC. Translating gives CASSLYPSGVSYNEQFF.

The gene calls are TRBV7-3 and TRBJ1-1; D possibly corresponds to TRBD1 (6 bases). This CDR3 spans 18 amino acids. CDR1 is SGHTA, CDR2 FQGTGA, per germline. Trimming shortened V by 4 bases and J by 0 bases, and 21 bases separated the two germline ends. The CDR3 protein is CASSSSPKGRGMNTEAFF. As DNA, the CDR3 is TGTGCCAGCAGCTCCAGTCCCAAGGGTAGGGGGATGAACACTGAAGCTTTCTTT.

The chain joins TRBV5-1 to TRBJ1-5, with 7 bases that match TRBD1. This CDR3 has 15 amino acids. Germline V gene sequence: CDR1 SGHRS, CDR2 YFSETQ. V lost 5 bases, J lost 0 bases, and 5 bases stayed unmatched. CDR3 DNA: TGCGCCAGCAGTGAGGGGGCCTCTAGCAATCAGCCCCAGCATTTT. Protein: CASSEGASSNQPQHF. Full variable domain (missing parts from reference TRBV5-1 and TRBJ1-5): KAGVTQTPRYLIKTRGQQVTLSCSPISGHRSVSWYQQTPGQGLQFLFEYFSETQRNKGNFPGRFSGRQFSNSRSEMNVSTLELGDSALYLCASSEGASSNQPQHFGDGTRLSIL.

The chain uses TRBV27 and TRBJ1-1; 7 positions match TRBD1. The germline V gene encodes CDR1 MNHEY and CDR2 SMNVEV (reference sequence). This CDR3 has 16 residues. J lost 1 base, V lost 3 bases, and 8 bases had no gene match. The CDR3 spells CASSLLGGAGNTEAFF. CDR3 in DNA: TGTGCCAGCAGTTTGTTAGGGGGCGCCGGGAACACTGAAGCTTTCTTT.

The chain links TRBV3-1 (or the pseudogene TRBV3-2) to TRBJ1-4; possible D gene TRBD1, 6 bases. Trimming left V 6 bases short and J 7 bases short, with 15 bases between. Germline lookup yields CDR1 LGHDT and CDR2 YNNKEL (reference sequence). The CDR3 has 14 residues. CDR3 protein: CASSQGSGTEKLFF. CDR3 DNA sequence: TGTGCCAGCAGTCAGGGGTCGGGAACTGAAAAACTGTTTTTT.

Here the CDR3 DNA reads TGCAGCGTTGAAGATCGACAGGGTAGGGGCTACACCTTC. It translates to CSVEDRQGRGYTF. The chain carries TRBV29-1 and TRBJ1-2, with 7 bases lining up with TRBD1. The V gene's germline CDR1 is SQVTM and CDR2 ANQGSEA. The CDR3 has 13 residues. Trimming cost V 0 bases and J 8 bases; bases outside gene matches: 6.

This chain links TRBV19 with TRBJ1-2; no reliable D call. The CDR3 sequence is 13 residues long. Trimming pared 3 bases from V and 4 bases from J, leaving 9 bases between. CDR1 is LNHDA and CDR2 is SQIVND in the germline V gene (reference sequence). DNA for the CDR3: TGTGCCAGTAGTATGGAGCAGAGCTATGGCTACACCTTC. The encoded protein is CASSMEQSYGYTF.

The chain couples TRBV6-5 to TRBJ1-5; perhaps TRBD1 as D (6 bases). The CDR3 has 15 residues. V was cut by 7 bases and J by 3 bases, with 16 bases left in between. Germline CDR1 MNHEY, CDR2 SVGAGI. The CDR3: CASNPGTTPNQPQHF. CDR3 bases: TGTGCCAGCAACCCCGGGACAACCCCCAATCAGCCCCAGCATTTT.

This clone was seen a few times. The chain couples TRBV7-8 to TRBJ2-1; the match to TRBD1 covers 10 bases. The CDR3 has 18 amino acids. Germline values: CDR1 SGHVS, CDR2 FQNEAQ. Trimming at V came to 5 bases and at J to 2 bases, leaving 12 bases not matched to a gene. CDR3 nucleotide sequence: TGTGCCAGCAGCCCGGCGGGAGGACAGGGGGAACCCTACAATGAGCAGTTCTTC. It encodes CASSPAGGQGEPYNEQFF. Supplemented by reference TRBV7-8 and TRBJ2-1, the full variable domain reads GAGVSQSPRYKVAKRGQDVALRCDPISGHVSLFWYQQALGQGPEFLTYFQNEAQLDKSGLPSDRFFAERPEGSVSTLKIQRTQQEDSAVYLCASSPAGGQGEPYNEQFFGPGTRLTVL.

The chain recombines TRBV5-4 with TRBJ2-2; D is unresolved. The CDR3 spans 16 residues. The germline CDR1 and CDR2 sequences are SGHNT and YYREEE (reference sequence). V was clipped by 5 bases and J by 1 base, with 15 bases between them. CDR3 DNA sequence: TGTGCCAGCAGATTATTCCGGGTCCGGAACACCGGGGAGCTGTTTTTT. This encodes CASRLFRVRNTGELFF.

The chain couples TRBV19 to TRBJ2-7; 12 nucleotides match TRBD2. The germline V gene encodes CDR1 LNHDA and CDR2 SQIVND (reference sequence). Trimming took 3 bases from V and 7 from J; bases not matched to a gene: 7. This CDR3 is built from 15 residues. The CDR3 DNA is TGTGCCAGTAGTATGTCCCTAGCGGGAGGGAAGGAGCAGTACTTC. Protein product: CASSMSLAGGKEQYF.

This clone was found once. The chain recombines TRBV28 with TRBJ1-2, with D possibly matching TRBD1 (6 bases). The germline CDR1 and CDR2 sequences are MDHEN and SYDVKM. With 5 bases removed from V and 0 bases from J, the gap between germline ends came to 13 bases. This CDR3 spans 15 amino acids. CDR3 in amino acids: CASSPPGASNYGYTF. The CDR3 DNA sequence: TGTGCCAGCAGTCCCCCAGGGGCATCTAACTATGGCTACACCTTC.

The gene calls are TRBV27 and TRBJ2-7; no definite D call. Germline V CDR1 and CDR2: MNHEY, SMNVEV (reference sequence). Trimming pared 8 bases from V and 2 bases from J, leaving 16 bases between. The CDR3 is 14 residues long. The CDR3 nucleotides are TGTGCCAGCGGTCCCCTGGCAAAACCCTACGAGCAGTACTTC. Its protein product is CASGPLAKPYEQYF.